One sample yielded the 5 T cell receptor beta chains listed below, sequenced in a study of T cell clonotyping in hematopoietic cell transplantation. The data were produced by immunoSEQ multiplex PCR, yet TCRdb's version contains in-frame clones alone and is incomplete. This sample has 9,500 to 12,000 clones; 89% occur once, and the top ten carry more than 15%. This sample comprised PBMCs, obtained 100 days after allogeneic stem cell transplant. The receptors were gathered from a female patient over 55 who had an allogeneic stem cell transplant from an unrelated donor, so the T cells may come from the graft donor. Some clones in this sample may be carry-over from other donors' samples.

The chain has TRBV30 and TRBJ1-5, with 9 bases lining up with TRBD1. Germline CDR1 and CDR2: GTSNPN and SVGIG (reference sequence). The CDR3 is 15 residues long. J was trimmed by 2 bases and V by 3 bases; bases with no gene match: 5. This CDR3 reads CAWRGQGLGNQPQHF. In DNA form, the CDR3 reads TGTGCCTGGAGGGGACAGGGATTGGGCAATCAGCCCCAGCATTTT.

The V and J genes are TRBV5-1 and TRBJ2-3, with D possibly being TRBD1 or TRBD2 (5 bases each). Trimming cost V 2 bases and J 1 base, with 11 bases left between them. CDR1 is SGHRS, CDR2 YFSETQ, per germline. CDR3 size: 15 residues. The CDR3 here is CASSLLGTRTDTQYF. The CDR3 bases are TGCGCCAGCAGCTTACTAGGGACGCGCACAGATACGCAGTATTTT.

This chain links TRBV5-4 with TRBJ2-7; D unresolved. Germline assignment: CDR1 SGHNT and CDR2 YYREEE (reference sequence). V lost 3 bases to trimming and J lost 0 bases, with 13 bases between them. The CDR3 loop spans 15 amino acids. The CDR3 DNA reads as TGTGCCAGCAGCTCCCCCCAGAGCAGCTCCTACGAGCAGTACTTC. Residues: CASSSPQSSSYEQYF.

V gene TRBV11-3 combines with J gene TRBJ2-3, with a tentative D call TRBD1 (5 bases). Trimming shortened V by 4 bases and J by 0 bases, and 23 bases separated the two germline ends. Germline V gene sequence: CDR1 SGHNT, CDR2 YENEEA. The CDR3 length is 19 residues. CDR3 nucleotides: TGTGCCAGCAGCTCTCCCTTTGACCCCGACAGACCTAGCACAGATACGCAGTATTTT. It yields the protein CASSSPFDPDRPSTDTQYF.

This sequence joins TRBV5-8 and TRBJ2-2; D uncertain. Deletions cut 3 bases from V and 4 bases from J, with 7 bases between. This CDR3 contains 13 residues. Germline V gene lookup returns CDR1 SGHTS and CDR2 YDEGEE. CDR3: CASSYFVTGELFF. The CDR3 DNA reads TGTGCCAGCAGCTACTTCGTCACCGGGGAGCTGTTTTTT.